Below, 6 T cell receptor beta chains from the same sample are listed, as sequenced in a study of T cell responses to AZD1222 COVID-19 vaccine. Sequencing used immunoSEQ multiplex PCR; TCRdb keeps in-frame clones, though not all of them. The table lists around 180,000 clones, about 88% of them singletons. The sample here was peripheral blood, taken 28 days after the second AZD1222 dose. The receptors come from an adult who received the AZD1222 COVID-19 vaccine.

The chain employs TRBV2 and TRBJ1-5; possibly TRBD1 for D (6 bases). CDR3 length: 18 amino acids. Germline CDR1 and CDR2: SNHLY and FYNNEI. V was pared by 2 bases and J by 2 bases, with 19 bases between. This chain's CDR3 is CASSEPPPGGQGNQPQHF. The CDR3 bases are TGTGCCAGCAGTGAACCTCCACCGGGGGGCCAAGGCAATCAGCCCCAGCATTTT.

The chain combines TRBV10-3 with TRBJ2-1, with 8 nucleotides matching TRBD1. CDR1 is ENHRY and CDR2 is SYGVKD in the germline V gene. V dropped 3 bases and J dropped 10; count of bases not matched to a gene: 11. This CDR3 has 15 amino acids. The CDR3 region is CAISEGPGQVDEQFF. The CDR3 DNA follows: TGTGCCATCAGTGAAGGGCCGGGACAGGTTGACGAGCAGTTCTTC.

This chain links TRBV28 with TRBJ1-5; D unresolved. V dropped 2 bases and J dropped 11 bases, with 10 bases sitting between them. Germline V gives CDR1 MDHEN, CDR2 SYDVKM. The CDR3 has 12 amino acids. The CDR3 nucleotides are TGTGCCAGCAGTTTAACGACCCCGACCCAGCATTTT. Translated, it gives CASSLTTPTQHF.

V is TRBV5-1 and J is TRBJ2-7; TRBD1 is a possible D gene (6 bases). CDR1 is SGHRS and CDR2 is YFSETQ in the germline V gene. The CDR3 has 16 residues. Trimming stripped 5 bases from V and 1 base from J, with 19 bases between. The DNA of the CDR3 is TGCGCCAGCAGTTCCCCGAGGGGGAGAACTTCCTACGAGCAGTACTTC. Encoded protein: CASSSPRGRTSYEQYF.

V and J are TRBV28 and TRBJ1-5; a possible D gene is TRBD1 (6 bases). CDR1 and CDR2 (germline): MDHEN, SYDVKM. The germline V and J ends were trimmed by 1 base and 6 bases, with 16 bases remaining between them. The CDR3 contains 16 residues. DNA for the CDR3: TGTGCCAGCAGTTTATCCCAGGGGATGGGCGCTCAGCCCCAGCATTTT. Protein sequence: CASSLSQGMGAQPQHF.

This clone was found once. The rearrangement joins TRBV29-1 to TRBJ2-7, with D possibly being TRBD2 (7 bases). Per germline, CDR1 SQVTM and CDR2 ANQGSEA. The CDR3 contains 13 residues. Deletions cut 5 bases from V and 5 bases from J, with 16 bases between. CDR3 in DNA: TGCAGCGTTCGGATAGGGGGGGAAAACGAGCAGTACTTC. Translation gives CSVRIGGENEQYF.